One and the same sample provided the 5 T cell receptor beta chains below, sequenced in a study of blood T cell repertoires in COVID-19. The protocol was immunoSEQ multiplex PCR, while the TCRdb copy is restricted to in-frame clones and leaves out a portion. The repertoire holds 190,000 or so clones, with 80% to 85% as singletons. The sample comprised peripheral blood. The receptors shown here come from a woman of 80 years or more with COVID-19, enrolled during active disease.

V is TRBV28 and J is TRBJ2-2; possibly TRBD2 for D (5 bases). The germline V gene encodes CDR1 MDHEN and CDR2 SYDVKM. The V end lost 3 bases, the J end lost 8 bases, and 13 bases lay between the germline ends. There are 14 residues in the CDR3. In nucleotides, the CDR3 is TGTGCCAGCAGTTTGACTATCTCGGTAGGGGAGCTGTTTTTT. Residues: CASSLTISVGELFF. Full variable domain (outside the CDR3, taken from reference TRBV28 and TRBJ2-2): DVKVTQSSRYLVKRTGEKVFLECVQDMDHENMFWYRQDPGLGLRLIYFSYDVKMKEKGDIPEGYSVSREKKERFSLILESASTNQTSMYLCASSLTISVGELFFGEGSRLTVL.

The chain employs TRBV23-1 and TRBJ1-3; D gene unclear. TRBV23-1 is marked as an open reading frame, function uncertain. V lost 4 bases and J 0 bases, leaving 16 bases between the germline ends. The length of the CDR3 is 17 residues. The DNA of the CDR3 is TGCGCCAGCAGTCGATCTTATAAGGACTCCTCTGGAAACACCATATATTTT. It encodes CASSRSYKDSSGNTIYF.

This chain joins TRBV29-1 and TRBJ2-5; 10 positions agree with TRBD2. The V gene's germline CDR1 is SQVTM and CDR2 ANQGSEA. CDR3 size: 13 residues. The V segment lost 7 bases and the J segment 4 bases; nucleotides outside the gene matches: 6. CDR3 sequence: CSDLSGRSETQYF. The DNA for the CDR3 is TGCAGCGACCTTAGCGGGAGGTCAGAGACCCAGTACTTC. The full variable domain, in which reference TRBV29-1 and TRBJ2-5 provide the parts outside the CDR3, is SAVISQKPSRDICQRGTSLTIQCQVDSQVTMMFWYRQQPGQSLTLIATANQGSEATYESGFVIDKFPISRPNLTFSTLTVSNMSPEDSSIYLCSDLSGRSETQYFGPGTRLLVL.

The rearrangement joins TRBV7-2 to TRBJ2-7, with 10 bases aligning to TRBD1. V was clipped by 5 bases and J by 2 bases; unmatched bases: 6. Looked up from germline, CDR1 is SGHTA and CDR2 is FQGNSA. The CDR3 loop spans 15 amino acids. This chain's CDR3 is CASSLRDRGTYEQYF. The DNA for the CDR3 is TGTGCCAGCAGCCTGAGGGACAGGGGCACCTACGAGCAGTACTTC.

In its sample, this clone was seen a few times. This rearrangement joins TRBV4-1 to TRBJ2-2, with a possible D match to TRBD2 (6 bases). This CDR3 contains 17 residues. V was pared by 4 bases and J by 2 bases, with 17 bases between. Germline CDR1 and CDR2: MGHRA and YSYEKL. CDR3 DNA: TGCGCCAGCAGCCGAAAGCCAGGAGGGACTAACACCGGGGAGCTGTTTTTT. Protein: CASSRKPGGTNTGELFF.